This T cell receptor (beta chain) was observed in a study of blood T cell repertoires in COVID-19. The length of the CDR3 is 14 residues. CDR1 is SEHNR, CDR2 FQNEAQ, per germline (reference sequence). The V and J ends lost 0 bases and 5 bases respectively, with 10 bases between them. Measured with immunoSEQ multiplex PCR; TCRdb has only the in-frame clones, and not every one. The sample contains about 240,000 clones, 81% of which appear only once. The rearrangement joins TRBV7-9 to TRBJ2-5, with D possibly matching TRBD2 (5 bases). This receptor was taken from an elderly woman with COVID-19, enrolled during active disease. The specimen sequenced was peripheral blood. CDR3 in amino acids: CASSLAGARETQYF. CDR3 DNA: TGTGCCAGCAGCTTAGCGGGAGCAAGGGAGACCCAGTACTTC.